What follows are 14 T cell receptor beta chains derived from one specimen sequenced in a study of OX40 agonist ivuxolimab in advanced cancers. TCRdb keeps only in-frame clones here, not all; method: immunoSEQ multiplex PCR. The sample lists roughly 75,000 clones; roughly 93% were seen once. The sequences come from CD4+ or CD8+ T cells sorted from blood, collected in a trial of the OX40 agonist ivuxolimab. Every receptor here comes from an adult with an advanced solid tumor such as melanoma, head and neck, liver or kidney cancer.

This sequence joins TRBV2 and TRBJ2-7; D not resolved. V lost 8 bases to trimming and J lost 0 bases, with 11 bases between them. The CDR3 consists of 13 residues. CDR1 is SNHLY and CDR2 is FYNNEI in the germline V gene. The CDR3 spells CASRTWGSYEQYF. CDR3 sequence (DNA): TGTGCCAGCCGAACCTGGGGCTCCTACGAGCAGTACTTC.

This chain links TRBV4-1 with TRBJ1-4; weak D call: TRBD1 (5 bases). Germline values: CDR1 MGHRA, CDR2 YSYEKL. Deletions cut 4 bases from V and 5 bases from J, with 14 bases between. The CDR3 length is 15 residues. The CDR3 bases are TGCGCCAGCAGCCTTCGTGGGGGTGCCAATGAAAAACTGTTTTTT. It codes for CASSLRGGANEKLFF.

This chain uses TRBV13 with TRBJ1-2; 7 bases fit TRBD1. CDR1 and CDR2 (germline): PRHDT, FYEKMQ (reference sequence). With V trimmed by 0 bases and J by 7 bases, 5 bases remained unmatched. The CDR3 runs 14 residues. Here the CDR3 reads CASSLGQGVGGYTF. CDR3 nucleotides: TGTGCCAGCAGCTTAGGGCAGGGGGTGGGTGGCTACACCTTC.

V is TRBV29-1 and J is TRBJ2-7; weak D call: TRBD1 (5 bases). The CDR3 runs to 14 residues. The germline V gene has CDR1 SQVTM and CDR2 ANQGSEA. The V and J ends lost 3 bases and 3 bases respectively, with 15 bases between them. CDR3 loop: CSVDQGPPFYEQYF. The DNA of the CDR3 is TGCAGCGTTGATCAGGGTCCTCCCTTCTACGAGCAGTACTTC.

This clone is a singleton in its sample. The rearrangement links TRBV27 to TRBJ2-7; TRBD1 matches 9 bases. V was pared by 5 bases and J by 3 bases, with 8 bases of the junction left unmatched. The CDR3 is 15 residues long. Germline V gene lookup returns CDR1 MNHEY and CDR2 SMNVEV (reference sequence). CDR3 DNA sequence: TGTGCCAGCAGTGCCGGACAGGGGCTAAACTACGAGCAGTACTTC. Protein sequence: CASSAGQGLNYEQYF.

V is TRBV15 and J is TRBJ2-1, with TRBD2 matching 8 bases. Germline values: CDR1 LNHNV, CDR2 YYDKDF (reference sequence). The length of the CDR3 is 15 residues. Losses at the gene ends were 0 bases for V and 7 bases for J; bases not matched to a gene: 5. CDR3 loop: CATSRETSVSNEQFF. The CDR3 nucleotides are TGTGCCACCAGCAGAGAGACTAGCGTTTCTAATGAGCAGTTCTTC.

The V and J genes are TRBV19 and TRBJ2-3; TRBD1 matches at 7 bases. Trimming removed 6 bases from V and 4 bases from J; junction bases left unmatched: 10. CDR3 length equals 15 residues. Germline CDR1 and CDR2: LNHDA and SQIVND (reference sequence). This CDR3 reads CASRQYEGAADTQYF. As DNA, the CDR3 is TGTGCCAGTAGGCAGTATGAGGGGGCCGCAGATACGCAGTATTTT. Looking up the rest from reference TRBV19 and TRBJ2-3 gives the full variable domain: DGGITQSPKYLFRKEGQNVTLSCEQNLNHDAMYWYRQDPGQGLRLIYYSQIVNDFQKGDIAEGYSVSREKKESFPLTVTSAQKNPTAFYLCASRQYEGAADTQYFGPGTRLTVL.

The V gene is TRBV29-1, the J gene TRBJ2-7, with a weak D call TRBD1 (6 bases). The CDR3 is 11 residues long. From germline, CDR1 is SQVTM and CDR2 ANQGSEA. V lost 7 bases and J lost 5, with 12 bases in between. The CDR3 sequence is CSGGGSDEQYF. The CDR3 DNA reads as TGCAGCGGTGGGGGCTCGGACGAGCAGTACTTC.

V and J are TRBV5-1 and TRBJ1-6; D unresolved. Germline CDR1 is SGHRS and CDR2 is YFSETQ. V lost 2 bases and J lost 8, with 14 bases in between. The CDR3 is made up of 15 amino acids. The CDR3, as DNA: TGCGCCAGCAGCTTTGGTATAGACTGGGATTCACCCCTCCACTTT. Its protein product is CASSFGIDWDSPLHF. The complete variable domain, with remaining parts taken from reference TRBV5-1 and TRBJ1-6, reads KAGVTQTPRYLIKTRGQQVTLSCSPISGHRSVSWYQQTPGQGLQFLFEYFSETQRNKGNFPGRFSGRQFSNSRSEMNVSTLELGDSALYLCASSFGIDWDSPLHFGNGTRLTVT.

The chain has TRBV7-9 and TRBJ2-2; D uncertain. This CDR3 is built from 13 residues. The V end was cut by 5 bases, the J end by 3 bases, with 7 bases between. CDR1 is SEHNR, CDR2 FQNEAQ, per germline (reference sequence). The CDR3 DNA sequence: TGTGCCAGCAGCCCGGGCGACACCGGGGAGCTGTTTTTT. Amino acid sequence: CASSPGDTGELFF.

The chain links TRBV6-5 to TRBJ2-7; D gene ambiguous. The germline V gene encodes CDR1 MNHEY and CDR2 SVGAGI. The CDR3 consists of 16 residues. V shed 4 bases and J shed 3 bases, with 19 bases lying between them. CDR3 DNA sequence: TGTGCCAGCAGTTCAATGAGAACGGTCCCTCTCTACGAGCAGTACTTC. It specifies CASSSMRTVPLYEQYF.

Only one count was recorded for this clone. The chain joins TRBV6-5 to TRBJ2-1; D not resolved. Germline V gene data show CDR1 as MNHEY and CDR2 as SVGAGI. CDR3 size: 13 residues. The germline V and J ends were trimmed by 0 bases and 7 bases, with 7 bases remaining between them. The CDR3 sequence: CASSYSKRNEQFF. In nucleotides, the CDR3 is TGTGCCAGCAGTTACTCGAAACGTAATGAGCAGTTCTTC.

J is TRBJ1-2 and V is TRBV13; TRBD1 might be the D (5 bases). V shed 5 bases and J shed 5 bases, with 15 bases lying between them. This CDR3 spans 14 amino acids. Germline values: CDR1 PRHDT, CDR2 FYEKMQ (reference sequence). CDR3 DNA: TGTGCCAGCAGCCCGGGACGCGTTGTTTATGGCTACACCTTC. Its translation is CASSPGRVVYGYTF.

The chain links TRBV27 to TRBJ2-1; the D is unclear. The CDR3 is 13 amino acids. The V and J ends lost 3 bases and 7 bases respectively, with 10 bases between them. Germline CDR1 MNHEY, CDR2 SMNVEV (reference sequence). CDR3 coding DNA: TGTGCCAGCAGTTTTTTCGGAGAAAATGAGCAGTTCTTC. Its translation: CASSFFGENEQFF.